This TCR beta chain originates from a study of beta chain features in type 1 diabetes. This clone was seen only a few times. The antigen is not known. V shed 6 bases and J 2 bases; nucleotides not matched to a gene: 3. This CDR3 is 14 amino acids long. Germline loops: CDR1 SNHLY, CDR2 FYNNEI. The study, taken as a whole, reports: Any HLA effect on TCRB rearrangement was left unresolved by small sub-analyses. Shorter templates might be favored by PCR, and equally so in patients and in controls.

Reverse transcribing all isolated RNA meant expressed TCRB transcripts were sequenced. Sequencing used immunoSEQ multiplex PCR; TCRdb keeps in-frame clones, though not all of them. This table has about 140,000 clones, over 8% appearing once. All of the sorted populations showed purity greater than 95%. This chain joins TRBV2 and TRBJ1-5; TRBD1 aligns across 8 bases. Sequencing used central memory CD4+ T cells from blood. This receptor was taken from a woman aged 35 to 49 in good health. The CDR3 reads CASRATGGNQPQHF. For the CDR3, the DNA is TGTGCCAGCAGAGCGACAGGGGGCAATCAGCCCCAGCATTTT.